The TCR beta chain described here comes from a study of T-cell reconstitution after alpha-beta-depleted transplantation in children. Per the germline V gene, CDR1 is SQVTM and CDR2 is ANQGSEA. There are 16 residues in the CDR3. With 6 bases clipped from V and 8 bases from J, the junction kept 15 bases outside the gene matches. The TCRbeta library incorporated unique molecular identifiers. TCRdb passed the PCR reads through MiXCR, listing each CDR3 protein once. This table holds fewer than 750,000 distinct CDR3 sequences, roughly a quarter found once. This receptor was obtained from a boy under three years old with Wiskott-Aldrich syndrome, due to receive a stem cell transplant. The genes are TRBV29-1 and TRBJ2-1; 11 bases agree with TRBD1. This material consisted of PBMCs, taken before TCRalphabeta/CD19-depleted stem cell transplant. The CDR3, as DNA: TGCAGCGTGTCAGATACCGGGACAGGGGGGAGAGATGAGCAGTTCTTC. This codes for CSVSDTGTGGRDEQFF.